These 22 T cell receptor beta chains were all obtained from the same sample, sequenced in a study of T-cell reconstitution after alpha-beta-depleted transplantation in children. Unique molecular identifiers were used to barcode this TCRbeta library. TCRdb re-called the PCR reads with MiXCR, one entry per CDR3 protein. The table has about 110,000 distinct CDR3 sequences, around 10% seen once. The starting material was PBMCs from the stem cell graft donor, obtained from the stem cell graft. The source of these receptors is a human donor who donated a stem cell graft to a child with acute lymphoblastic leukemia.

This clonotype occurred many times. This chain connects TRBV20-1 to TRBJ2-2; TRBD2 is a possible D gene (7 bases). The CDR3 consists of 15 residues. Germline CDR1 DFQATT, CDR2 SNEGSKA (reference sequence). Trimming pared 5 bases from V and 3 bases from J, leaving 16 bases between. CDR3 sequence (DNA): TGCAGTGCTGTCCCGGGGGGCTTGGACACCGGGGAGCTGTTTTTT. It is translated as CSAVPGGLDTGELFF.

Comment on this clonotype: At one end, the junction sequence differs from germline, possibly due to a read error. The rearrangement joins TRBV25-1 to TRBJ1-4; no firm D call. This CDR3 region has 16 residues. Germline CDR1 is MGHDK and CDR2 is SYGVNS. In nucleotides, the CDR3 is TGTGCCAGCAGCGAATTCCAAGACCGGGCAGTCGAAAAACTGTTTTTT. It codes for CASSEFQDRAVEKLFF. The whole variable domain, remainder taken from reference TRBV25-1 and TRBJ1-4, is EADIYQTPRYLVIGTGKKITLECSQTMGHDKMYWYQQDPGMELHLIHYSYGVNSTEKGDLSSESTVSRIRTEHFPLTLESARPSHTSQYLCASSEFQDRAVEKLFFGSGTQLSVL.

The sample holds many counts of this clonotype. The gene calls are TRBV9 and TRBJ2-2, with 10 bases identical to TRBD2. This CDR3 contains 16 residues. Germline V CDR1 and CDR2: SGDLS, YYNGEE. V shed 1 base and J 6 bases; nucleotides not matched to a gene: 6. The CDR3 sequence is CASSVPATSGPGELFF. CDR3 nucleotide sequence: TGTGCCAGCAGCGTACCTGCGACTAGCGGGCCCGGGGAGCTGTTTTTT.

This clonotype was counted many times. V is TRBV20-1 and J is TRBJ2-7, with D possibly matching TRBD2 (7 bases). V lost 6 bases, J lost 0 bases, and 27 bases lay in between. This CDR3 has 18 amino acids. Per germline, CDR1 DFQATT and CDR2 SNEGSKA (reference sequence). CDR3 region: CSAGGADRKSRVSYEQYF. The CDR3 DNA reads TGCAGTGCGGGGGGGGCCGACAGGAAGTCTAGAGTCTCCTACGAGCAGTACTTC.

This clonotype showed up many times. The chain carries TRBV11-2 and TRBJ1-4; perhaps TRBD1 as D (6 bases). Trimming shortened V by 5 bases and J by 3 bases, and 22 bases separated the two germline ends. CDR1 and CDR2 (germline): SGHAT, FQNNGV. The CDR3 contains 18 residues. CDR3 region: CASSNSVWGANANEKLFF. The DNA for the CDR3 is TGTGCCAGCAGCAACTCCGTGTGGGGGGCGAACGCTAATGAAAAACTGTTTTTT.

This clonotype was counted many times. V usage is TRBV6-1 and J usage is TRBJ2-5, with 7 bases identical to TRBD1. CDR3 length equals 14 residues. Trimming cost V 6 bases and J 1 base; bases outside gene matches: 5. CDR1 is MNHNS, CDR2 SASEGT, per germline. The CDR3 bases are TGTGCCAGCAGAGTGACAGGGAGCCAAGAGACCCAGTACTTC. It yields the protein CASRVTGSQETQYF.

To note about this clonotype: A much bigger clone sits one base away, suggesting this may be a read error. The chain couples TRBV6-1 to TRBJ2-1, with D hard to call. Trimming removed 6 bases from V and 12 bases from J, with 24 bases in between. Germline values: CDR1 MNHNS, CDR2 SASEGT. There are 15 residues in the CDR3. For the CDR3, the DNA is TGTGCCAGCAGCCAGGTGGCGGCTTTTTCGGATGTGCAGTTCTTC. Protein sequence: CASSQVAAFSDVQFF.

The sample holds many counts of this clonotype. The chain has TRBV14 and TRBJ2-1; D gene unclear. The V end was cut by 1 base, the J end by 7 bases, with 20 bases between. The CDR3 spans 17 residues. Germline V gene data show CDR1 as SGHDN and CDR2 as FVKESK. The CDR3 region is CASSQVPFAATRNEQFF. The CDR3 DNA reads TGTGCCAGCAGCCAAGTCCCATTCGCCGCTACGCGGAATGAGCAGTTCTTC. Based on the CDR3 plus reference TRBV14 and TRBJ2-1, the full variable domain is EAGVTQFPSHSVIEKGQTVTLRCDPISGHDNLYWYRRVMGKEIKFLLHFVKESKQDESGMPNNRFLAERTGGTYSTLKVQPAELEDSGVYFCASSQVPFAATRNEQFFGPGTRLTVL.

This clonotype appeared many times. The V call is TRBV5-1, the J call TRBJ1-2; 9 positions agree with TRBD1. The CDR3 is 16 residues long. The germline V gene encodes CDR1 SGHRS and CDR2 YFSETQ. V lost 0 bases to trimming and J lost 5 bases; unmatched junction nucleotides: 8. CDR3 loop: CASSLVQGADAYGYTF. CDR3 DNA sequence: TGCGCCAGCAGCTTGGTACAGGGGGCCGATGCATATGGCTACACCTTC.

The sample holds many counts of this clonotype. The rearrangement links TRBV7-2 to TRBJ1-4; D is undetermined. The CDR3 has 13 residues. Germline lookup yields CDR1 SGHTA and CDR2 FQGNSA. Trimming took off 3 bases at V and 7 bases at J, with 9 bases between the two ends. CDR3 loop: CASSFIPSEKLFF. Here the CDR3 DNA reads TGTGCCAGCAGCTTTATCCCAAGTGAAAAACTGTTTTTT.

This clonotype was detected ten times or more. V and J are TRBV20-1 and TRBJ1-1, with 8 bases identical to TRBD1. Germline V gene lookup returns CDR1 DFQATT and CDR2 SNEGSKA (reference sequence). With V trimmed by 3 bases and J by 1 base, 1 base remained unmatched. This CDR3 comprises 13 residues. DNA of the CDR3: TGCAGTGCTAGTGGACAGGGGAACACTGAAGCTTTCTTT. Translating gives CSASGQGNTEAFF.

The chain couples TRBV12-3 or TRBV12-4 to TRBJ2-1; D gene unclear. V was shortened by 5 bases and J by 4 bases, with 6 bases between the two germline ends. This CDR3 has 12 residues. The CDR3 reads CASSHGYNEQFF. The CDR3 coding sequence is TGTGCCAGCAGTCACGGGTACAATGAGCAGTTCTTC.

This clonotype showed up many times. CDR3 region: CSVEESGNIQYF. In nucleotides, the CDR3 is TGCAGCGTTGAAGAGTCGGGAAACATTCAGTACTTC. The chain recombines TRBV29-1 with TRBJ2-4; D not certain. Deletions cut 0 bases from V and 6 bases from J, with 6 bases between. Germline V gene lookup returns CDR1 SQVTM and CDR2 ANQGSEA. CDR3 length: 12 amino acids.

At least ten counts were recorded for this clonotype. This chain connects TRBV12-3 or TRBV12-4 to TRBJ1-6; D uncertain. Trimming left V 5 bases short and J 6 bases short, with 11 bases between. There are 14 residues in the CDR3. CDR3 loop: CASSHGMANSPLHF. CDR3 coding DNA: TGTGCCAGCAGTCATGGGATGGCTAATTCACCCCTCCACTTT.

CDR3 DNA sequence: TGCAGTGCTATACGGGGCTATGGCTACACCTTC. Protein sequence: CSAIRGYGYTF. The V and J genes are TRBV20-1 and TRBJ1-2; no clear D gene. The CDR3 is made up of 11 amino acids. Looked up from germline, CDR1 is DFQATT and CDR2 is SNEGSKA (reference sequence). With 4 bases removed from V and 4 bases from J, the gap between germline ends came to 7 bases.

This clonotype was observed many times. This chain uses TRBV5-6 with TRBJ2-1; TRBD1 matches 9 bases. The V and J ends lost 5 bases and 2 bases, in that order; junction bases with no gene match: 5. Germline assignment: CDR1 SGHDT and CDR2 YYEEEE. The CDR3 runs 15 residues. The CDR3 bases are TGTGCCAGCAGTCTAGGGGACAGGGCCTACAATGAGCAGTTCTTC. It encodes CASSLGDRAYNEQFF.

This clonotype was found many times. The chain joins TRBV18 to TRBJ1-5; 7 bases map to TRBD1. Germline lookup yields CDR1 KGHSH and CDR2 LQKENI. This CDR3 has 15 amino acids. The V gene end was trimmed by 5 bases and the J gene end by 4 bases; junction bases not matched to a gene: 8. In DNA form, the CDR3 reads TGTGCCAGCTCAGCCGGGACAGACCCGAATCAGCCCCAGCATTTT. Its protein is CASSAGTDPNQPQHF.

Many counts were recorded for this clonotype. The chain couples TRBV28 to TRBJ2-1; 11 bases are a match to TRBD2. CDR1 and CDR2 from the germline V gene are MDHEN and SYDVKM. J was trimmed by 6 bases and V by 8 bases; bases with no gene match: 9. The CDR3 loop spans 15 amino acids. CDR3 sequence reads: CASASLTSGANEQFF. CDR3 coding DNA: TGTGCCAGCGCTAGTTTGACTAGCGGGGCCAATGAGCAGTTCTTC. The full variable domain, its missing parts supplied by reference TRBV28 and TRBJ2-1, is DVKVTQSSRYLVKRTGEKVFLECVQDMDHENMFWYRQDPGLGLRLIYFSYDVKMKEKGDIPEGYSVSREKKERFSLILESASTNQTSMYLCASASLTSGANEQFFGPGTRLTVL.

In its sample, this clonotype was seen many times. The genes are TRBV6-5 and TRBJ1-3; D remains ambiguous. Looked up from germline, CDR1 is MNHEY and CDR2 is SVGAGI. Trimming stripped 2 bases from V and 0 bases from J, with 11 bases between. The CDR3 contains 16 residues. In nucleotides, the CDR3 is TGTGCCAGCAGTTACGGGGTCCCAAACTCTGGAAACACCATATATTTT. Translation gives CASSYGVPNSGNTIYF.

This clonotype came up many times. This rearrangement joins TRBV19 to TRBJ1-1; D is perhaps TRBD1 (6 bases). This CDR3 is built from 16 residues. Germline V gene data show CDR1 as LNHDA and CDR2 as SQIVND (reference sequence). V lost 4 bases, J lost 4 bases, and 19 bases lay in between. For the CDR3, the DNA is TGTGCCAGTAGTACCGGCTCCGGGGGCATGGGCACTGAAGCTTTCTTT. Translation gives CASSTGSGGMGTEAFF.

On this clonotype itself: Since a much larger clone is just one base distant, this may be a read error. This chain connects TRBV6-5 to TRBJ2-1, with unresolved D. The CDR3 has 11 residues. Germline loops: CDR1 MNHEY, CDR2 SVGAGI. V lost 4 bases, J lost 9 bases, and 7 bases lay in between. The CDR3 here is CASSCEFEQFF. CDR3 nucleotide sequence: TGTGCCAGCAGTTGCGAGTTTGAGCAGTTCTTC.

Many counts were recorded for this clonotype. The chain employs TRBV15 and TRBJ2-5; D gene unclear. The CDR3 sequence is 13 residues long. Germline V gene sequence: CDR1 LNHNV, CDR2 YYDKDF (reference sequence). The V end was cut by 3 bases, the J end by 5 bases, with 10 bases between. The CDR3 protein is CATSSALGETQYF. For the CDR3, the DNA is TGTGCCACCAGCAGTGCGCTAGGGGAGACCCAGTACTTC.